The 17 T cell receptor beta chains listed next were all sequenced from one sample in a study of T cells in narcolepsy. This table comes from immunoSEQ multiplex PCR, and its TCRdb copy is limited to in-frame clones, with some not included. The sample has about 34,000 clones; 82% are singletons. The sequencing sample was made of CD45RA- memory CD4+ T cells from PBMCs. These receptors originate from a human donor with narcolepsy.

The chain is built from TRBV10-3 and TRBJ2-1; TRBD2 aligns across 9 bases. This CDR3 spans 17 amino acids. Germline CDR1 ENHRY, CDR2 SYGVKD. V lost 4 bases to trimming and J lost 8 bases; unmatched junction nucleotides: 15. CDR3 in DNA: TGTGCCATCAGTGGGACTTCCGGGACTAGCCTACTAGATGAGCAGTTCTTC. Its translation: CAISGTSGTSLLDEQFF.

This chain connects TRBV5-1 to TRBJ2-1, with a possible D match to TRBD1 (5 bases). Trimming took off 2 bases at V and 5 bases at J, with 8 bases between the two ends. Germline CDR1 SGHRS, CDR2 YFSETQ. The CDR3 runs 13 residues. The CDR3, as DNA: TGCGCCAGCAGCTTAAGGGGTAACAATGAGCAGTTCTTC. Protein product: CASSLRGNNEQFF.

V is TRBV6-5 and J is TRBJ2-1; 10 bases are a match to TRBD2. This CDR3 contains 15 residues. V lost 6 bases and J lost 9; bases outside the gene matches: 11. Germline CDR1 MNHEY, CDR2 SVGAGI. CDR3 in amino acids: CASRSGTSERGEQFF. The CDR3 DNA reads as TGTGCCAGCAGGTCCGGGACTAGCGAGAGGGGTGAGCAGTTCTTC.

V is TRBV6-6 and J is TRBJ2-7; 7 nucleotides agree with TRBD2. Losses at the gene ends were 0 bases for V and 3 bases for J; bases not matched to a gene: 8. The CDR3 spans 16 residues. Germline V gives CDR1 MNHNY, CDR2 SVGAGI (reference sequence). The CDR3 DNA is TGTGCCAGCAGTTACTCCGAACTGAGGGAGGGCTACGAGCAGTACTTC. Amino acid sequence: CASSYSELREGYEQYF.

The V and J genes are TRBV6-5 and TRBJ1-2; the D is unclear. This CDR3 has 14 amino acids. Per germline, CDR1 MNHEY and CDR2 SVGAGI. V lost 8 bases, J lost 1 base, and 14 bases lay in between. The CDR3 nucleotides read TGTGCCAGCGGGCGGCCCAAACTTAACTATGGCTACACCTTC. Its protein product is CASGRPKLNYGYTF.

This clone turned up a few times. The chain recombines TRBV14 with TRBJ1-3; no clear D gene. The CDR3 totals 15 residues. Trimming removed 4 bases from V and 0 bases from J, with 10 bases in between. The germline V gene has CDR1 SGHDN and CDR2 FVKESK. CDR3 nucleotides: TGTGCCAGCAGCCCCCCGAGGTACTCTGGAAACACCATATATTTT. It specifies CASSPPRYSGNTIYF.

The chain carries TRBV5-4 and TRBJ2-3; the match to TRBD2 covers 7 bases. Per the germline V gene, CDR1 is SGHNT and CDR2 is YYREEE (reference sequence). V dropped 2 bases and J dropped 1; count of bases not matched to a gene: 4. CDR3 length: 15 residues. The CDR3 region is CASSFRGGGTDTQYF. As DNA, the CDR3 is TGTGCCAGCAGCTTTCGCGGGGGTGGCACAGATACGCAGTATTTT.

Details on this clone: The same CDR3 can be traced to other DNA sequences in this sample. The chain uses TRBV5-4 and TRBJ1-2; tentatively, D is TRBD1 (5 bases). CDR1 is SGHNT and CDR2 is YYREEE in the germline V gene (reference sequence). This CDR3 spans 14 amino acids. V lost 1 base to trimming and J lost 4 bases, with 11 bases between them. The CDR3 nucleotides are TGTGCCAGCAGCTTGCGGGGGGGTGCCTATGGCTACACCTTC. Its protein product is CASSLRGGAYGYTF.

This clone was picked up one time. This chain joins TRBV30 and TRBJ2-3, with D maybe TRBD2 (5 bases). The CDR3 is 13 residues long. Germline CDR1 reads GTSNPN; CDR2 reads SVGIG (reference sequence). Trimming took off 0 bases at V and 3 bases at J, with 7 bases between the two ends. This chain's CDR3 is CAWSVGGTDTQYF. In DNA, the CDR3 is TGTGCCTGGAGTGTAGGCGGGACAGATACGCAGTATTTT. Combining the CDR3 with reference TRBV30 and TRBJ2-3 gives the whole variable domain SQTIHQWPATLVQPVGSPLSLECTVEGTSNPNLYWYRQAAGRGLQLLFYSVGIGQISSEVPQNLSASRPQDRQFILSSKKLLLSDSGFYLCAWSVGGTDTQYFGPGTRLTVL.

On this clone: One end of the junction fails to match germline, which may point to a read error. This chain links TRBV5-5 with TRBJ1-5; 8 bases are shared with TRBD1. The CDR3 has 15 amino acids. Germline CDR1 SGHKS, CDR2 YYEKEE (reference sequence). CDR3 in amino acids: CASSPTGGSDQPQHF. The CDR3 DNA reads TGTGCCAGCAGCCCCACAGGGGGTAGCGATCAGCCCCAGCATTTT.

The gene calls are TRBV5-1 and TRBJ1-4, with D hard to call. Germline CDR1 and CDR2: SGHRS and YFSETQ. Trimming took off 0 bases at V and 8 bases at J, with 20 bases between the two ends. This CDR3 is 17 amino acids long. In DNA form, the CDR3 reads TGCGCCAGCAGCTTGGACGCCGCCGGTGGCTTTTTGGAAAAACTGTTTTTT. Translation gives CASSLDAAGGFLEKLFF.

The chain carries TRBV11-2 and TRBJ2-1; 11 bases agree with TRBD2. From germline, CDR1 is SGHAT and CDR2 FQNNGV. V shed 10 bases, J shed 2 bases, and the junction held 13 bases outside the gene matches. The CDR3 has 17 amino acids. The CDR3 spells CATSGPTSGGAYNEQFF. CDR3 nucleotide sequence: TGTGCCACCTCTGGCCCAACTAGCGGGGGAGCCTACAATGAGCAGTTCTTC.

The V gene is TRBV5-1, the J gene TRBJ2-2; a weak D match, TRBD1 (5 bases). The germline V gene has CDR1 SGHRS and CDR2 YFSETQ. Trimming took 4 bases from V and 0 from J, leaving 13 bases between them. The length of the CDR3 is 16 residues. CDR3 sequence reads: CASSVDSPPNTGELFF. The CDR3 bases are TGCGCCAGCAGCGTCGACAGCCCTCCGAACACCGGGGAGCTGTTTTTT.

The V call is TRBV5-1, the J call TRBJ2-7; the D is unclear. CDR1 is SGHRS and CDR2 is YFSETQ in the germline V gene. Trimming pared 0 bases from V and 0 bases from J, leaving 7 bases between. The CDR3 covers 14 residues. CDR3 protein: CASSLAINSYEQYF. CDR3 sequence (DNA): TGCGCCAGCAGCTTGGCGATCAACTCCTACGAGCAGTACTTC.

This chain uses TRBV28 with TRBJ1-2; D unclear. The CDR3 runs 14 residues. The V and J ends lost 2 bases and 9 bases respectively, with 16 bases between them. In germline, CDR1 is MDHEN, CDR2 SYDVKM. CDR3 nucleotides: TGTGCCAGCAGTTTAGGCAGGCCCCTCAAGAGCTACACCTTC. Translation: CASSLGRPLKSYTF.

The chain has TRBV6-5 and TRBJ1-1; 7 bases fit TRBD1. Germline trimming cut 5 bases from V and 4 bases from J; bases unmatched to any gene: 10. Per the germline V gene, CDR1 is MNHEY and CDR2 is SVGAGI. The CDR3 is 15 amino acids. CDR3 bases: TGTGCCAGCAGTGCCCAGGGGGGGGATGGCACTGAAGCTTTCTTT. The encoded protein is CASSAQGGDGTEAFF.

This chain joins TRBV10-3 and TRBJ1-2, with D unclear. The CDR3 is 15 amino acids. Trimming left V 2 bases short and J 7 bases short, with 17 bases between. Per germline, CDR1 ENHRY and CDR2 SYGVKD. The CDR3 here is CAISEMTQAPGGYTF. CDR3 nucleotide sequence: TGTGCCATCAGTGAGATGACACAAGCGCCAGGTGGCTACACCTTC.